The clone carrying this T cell receptor beta chain has just a few counts. Its antigen is currently unknown. The data originate from a study of T-cell memory formation after mild COVID-19. 5'RACE primed at constant segments yielded TCR alpha and TCR beta cDNA libraries bearing sample barcodes and UMIs. TCRdb passed the 5' RACE reads through MiXCR, listing each CDR3 protein once. This sample has fewer than 110,000 distinct CDR3 sequences, with over 13% found just once. Study-wide findings and caveats: Day 15 to 85 contracting clones showed balanced CD4/CD8; day 15 to 37 expanders favored CD4+.

This sequence was found in a man between 18 and 35 years old who had mild COVID-19 (a few samples of this study predate the infection). Cell type and time point are not known. The sample comprised PBMCs or a T cell subset sorted from them (not recorded which).

CDR3 sequence reads: CATSIGATYEQYV. For the CDR3, the DNA is TGTGCCACCAGCATCGGCGCTACCTACGAGCAGTACGTC. This chain uses TRBV15 with TRBJ2-7; D gene ambiguous. CDR1 is LNHNV and CDR2 is YYDKDF in the germline V gene (reference sequence). V was pared by 4 bases and J by 2 bases, with 9 bases between. This CDR3 has 13 amino acids.